The 24 T cell receptor beta chains presented below share a single source sample, sequenced in a study of cytomegalovirus exposure and HLA in healthy donors. Vbeta (60) and Jbeta (13) primers were used in the PCR. The assay was immunoSEQ multiplex PCR, and TCRdb's table has in-frame clones only and misses some. The top ten clones hold about 9.1% of a sample with 100,000 or so clones, about three quarters of them seen once. The sample was PBMCs. These receptors all come from a woman aged 40 to 50 in good health and CMV-seropositive.

The chain recombines TRBV29-1 with TRBJ1-2, with 9 bases lining up with TRBD1. Germline loops: CDR1 SQVTM, CDR2 ANQGSEA. CDR3 size: 12 residues. V was pared by 4 bases and J by 8 bases, with 5 bases of the junction left unmatched. CDR3 amino acids: CSVGDRAVGYTF. In nucleotides, the CDR3 is TGCAGCGTTGGGGACAGGGCGGTCGGCTACACCTTC.

The table lists this clone with a few counts. The chain couples TRBV28 to TRBJ2-5; 8 bases fit TRBD2. The germline CDR1 and CDR2 sequences are MDHEN and SYDVKM. The length of the CDR3 is 16 residues. The V gene end was trimmed by 7 bases and the J gene end by 1 base; junction bases not matched to a gene: 11. DNA for the CDR3: TGTGCCAGCAAGAACTCCGGGACTAGATTCCAAGAGACCCAGTACTTC. Its translation is CASKNSGTRFQETQYF. The whole variable domain, filled in from reference TRBV28 and TRBJ2-5, reads DVKVTQSSRYLVKRTGEKVFLECVQDMDHENMFWYRQDPGLGLRLIYFSYDVKMKEKGDIPEGYSVSREKKERFSLILESASTNQTSMYLCASKNSGTRFQETQYFGPGTRLLVL.

This clone was detected once. The rearrangement links TRBV6-4 to TRBJ1-1, with D perhaps TRBD1 (6 bases). V lost 6 bases, J lost 6 bases, and 20 bases lay in between. This CDR3 contains 15 residues. CDR1 is MRHNA and CDR2 is SNTAGT in the germline V gene. The CDR3 DNA sequence: TGTGCCAGCAGCCAGGAGGGGGGGCTGGTCGCTGAAGCTTTCTTT. This codes for CASSQEGGLVAEAFF.

This clone came up a few times. CDR3 amino acids: CASSIVPPGTGDSPLHF. The DNA of the CDR3 is TGTGCCAGTAGTATAGTCCCCCCCGGGACAGGGGATTCACCCCTCCACTTT. This chain joins TRBV19 and TRBJ1-6, with 10 bases matching TRBD1. Germline trimming cut 1 base from V and 8 bases from J; bases unmatched to any gene: 8. Germline loops: CDR1 LNHDA, CDR2 SQIVND (reference sequence). The CDR3 has 17 residues.

V gene TRBV6-5 combines with J gene TRBJ1-5; 7 nucleotides agree with TRBD1. CDR3 length: 13 amino acids. From germline, CDR1 is MNHEY and CDR2 SVGAGI. The ends lost 8 bases at V and 6 bases at J; junction bases unmatched: 7. The CDR3 sequence: CASQGAGGQPQHF. In DNA, the CDR3 is TGTGCCAGCCAAGGGGCAGGGGGTCAGCCCCAGCATTTT.

V usage is TRBV11-3 and J usage is TRBJ1-1, with D possibly TRBD1 on 5 matching bases. V lost 6 bases and J 1 base, leaving 9 bases between the germline ends. The V gene's germline CDR1 is SGHNT and CDR2 YENEEA. This CDR3 has 13 residues. The chain's CDR3 is CASSRQRNTEAFF. The CDR3 bases are TGTGCCAGCAGTCGACAGAGGAACACTGAAGCTTTCTTT.

The J gene is TRBJ2-1, the V gene TRBV2; 8 bases map to TRBD1. CDR1 SNHLY and CDR2 FYNNEI come from the germline V gene. CDR3 length: 17 amino acids. With 5 bases clipped from V and 8 bases from J, the junction kept 17 bases outside the gene matches. The CDR3 here is CASSFLSGGTGNYEQFF. DNA for the CDR3: TGTGCCAGCAGTTTTCTCTCCGGCGGGACAGGTAACTATGAGCAGTTCTTC.

There are a few counts of this clone. The rearrangement joins TRBV9 to TRBJ2-1, with 9 nucleotides matching TRBD2. In germline, CDR1 is SGDLS, CDR2 YYNGEE. The V segment lost 6 bases and the J segment 5 bases; nucleotides outside the gene matches: 9. The CDR3 extends over 15 amino acids. The CDR3 loop reads CASTLGLALNNEQFF. The DNA for the CDR3 is TGTGCCAGCACCCTCGGACTAGCGCTTAACAATGAGCAGTTCTTC.

The chain joins TRBV29-1 to TRBJ1-3, with TRBD1 as a possible D gene (6 bases). This CDR3 has 13 residues. CDR1 is SQVTM and CDR2 is ANQGSEA in the germline V gene. V dropped 7 bases and J dropped 3 bases, with 13 bases sitting between them. CDR3: CSARYRVGNTIYF. The CDR3 bases are TGCAGCGCAAGATACAGGGTTGGAAACACCATATATTTT.

The chain employs TRBV5-4 and TRBJ1-3; 10 nucleotides align to TRBD1. V lost 4 bases, J lost 2 bases, and 9 bases stayed unmatched. Germline CDR1 SGHNT, CDR2 YYREEE (reference sequence). The CDR3 has 17 amino acids. CDR3 sequence: CASSQGQGVKTGNTIYF. Written as DNA, the CDR3 is TGTGCCAGCAGCCAAGGACAGGGGGTGAAAACTGGAAACACCATATATTTT.

The chain employs TRBV6-5 and TRBJ1-1; the D gene is possibly TRBD1 (6 bases). CDR3 length: 13 amino acids. Trimming took off 5 bases at V and 4 bases at J, with 11 bases between the two ends. The V gene's germline CDR1 is MNHEY and CDR2 SVGAGI. CDR3 region: CASSEDSLTEAFF. Here the CDR3 DNA reads TGTGCCAGCAGTGAGGACAGCCTCACTGAAGCTTTCTTT.

This clone has more than one count but fewer than ten. This chain links TRBV5-4 with TRBJ1-1, with D hard to call. CDR1 and CDR2 from the germline V gene are SGHNT and YYREEE (reference sequence). Trimming took 2 bases from V and 1 from J, leaving 9 bases between them. This CDR3 is 14 amino acids long. In DNA form, the CDR3 reads TGTGCCAGCAGCTTTTGGGGAGCGAACACTGAAGCTTTCTTT. Its translation: CASSFWGANTEAFF.

The rearrangement joins TRBV5-4 to TRBJ1-1; D perhaps matches TRBD1 (6 bases). The CDR3 consists of 13 residues. In germline, CDR1 is SGHNT, CDR2 YYREEE (reference sequence). V was cut by 4 bases and J by 7 bases, with 14 bases left in between. As DNA, the CDR3 is TGTGCCAGCAGCGGCGGGGGGGGGCATGAAGCTTTCTTT. Protein: CASSGGGGHEAFF.

This sequence joins TRBV11-2 and TRBJ1-2; tentatively, D is TRBD1 (5 bases). Looked up from germline, CDR1 is SGHAT and CDR2 is FQNNGV. The CDR3 covers 15 residues. Trimming removed 7 bases at V and 7 bases at J, with 22 bases between. The CDR3 DNA reads as TGTGCCAGCACCCTGCGGGGGGTCATGGACTCTGGCTACACCTTC. Translation: CASTLRGVMDSGYTF.

V is TRBV15 and J is TRBJ1-2, with D unresolved. The germline V gene encodes CDR1 LNHNV and CDR2 YYDKDF (reference sequence). V lost 1 base and J 5 bases, leaving 5 bases between the germline ends. The CDR3 contains 12 residues. The chain's CDR3 is CATSRAGYGYTF. Written as DNA, the CDR3 is TGTGCCACCAGCAGAGCGGGTTATGGCTACACCTTC.

The rearrangement joins TRBV11-2 to TRBJ2-5; D may be TRBD2 (5 bases). The end of the DNA is better explained by TRBJ2-7, so the J call may be wrong. Germline V lookup: CDR1 SGHAT, CDR2 FQNNGV. CDR3 length: 14 amino acids. As DNA, the CDR3 is TGTGCCAGCAGCTCAACTAGTGTCACCTACGAGCAGTACTTC. Protein product: CASSSTSVTYEQYF.

V is TRBV10-3 and J is TRBJ1-6, with TRBD1 matching 7 bases. The V gene end was trimmed by 6 bases and the J gene end by 8 bases; junction bases not matched to a gene: 10. CDR1 ENHRY and CDR2 SYGVKD come from the germline V gene. CDR3 length equals 15 residues. The CDR3 coding sequence is TGTGCCATCAGGAGGGGGCCCTGGTCTGATTCACCCCTCCACTTT. Amino acid sequence: CAIRRGPWSDSPLHF.

The count of this clone is one. The chain carries TRBV29-1 and TRBJ2-5; 10 bases map to TRBD2. J was trimmed by 2 bases and V by 4 bases; bases with no gene match: 1. The CDR3 contains 13 residues. CDR1 is SQVTM and CDR2 is ANQGSEA in the germline V gene. The CDR3 spells CSVALAGQETQYF. The CDR3 region has the DNA TGCAGCGTTGCACTAGCGGGGCAAGAGACCCAGTACTTC.

This chain connects TRBV19 to TRBJ1-5, with D uncertain. This CDR3 spans 14 amino acids. The germline gives CDR1 LNHDA, CDR2 SQIVND (reference sequence). Trimming pared 7 bases from V and 1 base from J, leaving 11 bases between. The CDR3 loop reads CASTPGRSNQPQHF. In DNA form, the CDR3 reads TGTGCCAGTACTCCGGGAAGGAGCAATCAGCCCCAGCATTTT.

V usage is TRBV7-9 and J usage is TRBJ1-4; 8 nucleotides align to TRBD1. CDR3 length: 13 amino acids. V trimming: 11 bases; J trimming: 8 bases; junction bases outside the gene matches: 10. CDR1 and CDR2 (germline): SEHNR, FQNEAQ (reference sequence). CDR3 DNA: TGTGCCGTATTAGGACAGGGTGAGGAAAAACTGTTTTTT. As protein: CAVLGQGEEKLFF.

Comment on this clone: The germline gene is not matched at one end of the junction; a read error may be the cause. The rearrangement joins TRBV7-9 to TRBJ2-7, with 11 bases matching TRBD2. Germline values: CDR1 SEHNR, CDR2 FQNEAQ (reference sequence). CDR3 length: 16 amino acids. The CDR3 DNA reads as TGTTCCAGCAGCTCCATAGCGGGAGGGGCGGTCTACGAGCAGTACTTC. Its translation is CSSSSIAGGAVYEQYF.

This chain uses TRBV2 with TRBJ2-1; 7 bases line up with TRBD2. Losses at the gene ends were 9 bases for V and 8 bases for J; bases not matched to a gene: 1. The CDR3 has 10 residues. The germline gives CDR1 SNHLY, CDR2 FYNNEI. The CDR3: CARGGDEQFF. The CDR3 region has the DNA TGTGCCAGGGGGGGGGATGAGCAGTTCTTC.

The J gene is TRBJ1-3, the V gene TRBV27; tentatively, D is TRBD1 (5 bases). Germline-derived CDR1 and CDR2 are MNHEY and SMNVEV (reference sequence). This CDR3 comprises 14 residues. The V end lost 5 bases, the J end lost 0 bases, and 8 bases lay between the germline ends. The CDR3 is CASSGAVSGNTIYF. The CDR3 coding sequence is TGTGCCAGCAGTGGGGCAGTCTCTGGAAACACCATATATTTT.

The chain carries TRBV6-5 and TRBJ1-2; D is uncertain. With 0 bases removed from V and 8 bases from J, the gap between germline ends came to 10 bases. This CDR3 region has 13 residues. CDR1 is MNHEY and CDR2 is SVGAGI in the germline V gene. The CDR3 coding sequence is TGTGCCAGCAGTTACTCGTTTTTAGAGGGCTACACCTTC. Amino acids: CASSYSFLEGYTF.